This T cell receptor (beta chain) was captured in a study of glioma-infiltrating T cells after dendritic cell vaccination. At the level of the study: Monocyte-derived dendritic cells, cultured 6 to 7 days with IL-4 and GM-CSF, were pulsed with autologous tumor lysate.

For this clone: Its specificity is not known.

This CDR3 contains 15 residues. Germline V lookup: CDR1 MRHNA, CDR2 SNTAGT. J was trimmed by 5 bases and V by 3 bases; bases with no gene match: 7. Time point indicated: after dendritic cell vaccination, including at tumor progression/relapse. Patients had residual fresh-frozen tumor tissue and more than two years of survival data. Primers: 60 V beta forward and 13 J beta reverse. Some clones are missing from TCRdb's copy, which holds only in-frame ones; the method was immunoSEQ multiplex PCR. The sample holds approximately 110,000 clones, about 90% seen once. Study-level points and caveats: Survival was not directly related to TCR clonality in these patients.

Sample: blood, taken after dendritic cell vaccination. The source of this sequence is a human donor with glioblastoma. This chain connects TRBV6-4 to TRBJ2-3; TRBD2 aligns across 8 bases. As DNA, the CDR3 is TGTGCCAGCAGTGATTCGGGGGGGCCTAAAGATACGCAGTATTTT. Protein product: CASSDSGGPKDTQYF.